The entry below describes one TCR beta chain. The target antigen is unknown. This sample is drawn from a study of cytomegalovirus exposure and HLA in healthy donors. Study findings and constraints: Among TCR sequences, most were rare, though some public TCRs appeared in many donors. In the 120 validation repertoires, approximately 93% of cluster scores exceeded 0, per a later analysis.

V was cut by 5 bases and J by 12 bases, with 14 bases left in between. Germline V gene data show CDR1 as MNHNY and CDR2 as SVGAGI (reference sequence). This CDR3 is 12 amino acids long. Measured with immunoSEQ multiplex PCR; TCRdb has only the in-frame clones, and not every one. The sample shows about 340,000 clones, roughly 90% of them seen only once. Sequencing input: PBMCs. This clonotype was obtained from a woman aged 18-29 years in good health and CMV-seronegative. This sequence joins TRBV6-6 and TRBJ2-1; a weak D match, TRBD1 (5 bases). CDR3 bases: TGTGCCAGCAGTCCCGACCTTCAGGGGCAGTTCTTC. This sequence encodes CASSPDLQGQFF.